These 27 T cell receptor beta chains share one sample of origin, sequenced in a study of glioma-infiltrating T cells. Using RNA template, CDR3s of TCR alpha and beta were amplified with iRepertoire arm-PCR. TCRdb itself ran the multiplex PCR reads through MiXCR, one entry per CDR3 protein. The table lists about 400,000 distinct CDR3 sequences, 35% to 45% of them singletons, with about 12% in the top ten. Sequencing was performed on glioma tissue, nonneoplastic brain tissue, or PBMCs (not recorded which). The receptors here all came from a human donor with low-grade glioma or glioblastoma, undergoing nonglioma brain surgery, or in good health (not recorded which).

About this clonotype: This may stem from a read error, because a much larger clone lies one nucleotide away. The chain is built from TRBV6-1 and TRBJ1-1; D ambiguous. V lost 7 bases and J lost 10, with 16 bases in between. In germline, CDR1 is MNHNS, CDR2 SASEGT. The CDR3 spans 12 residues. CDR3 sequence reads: CASTTEGWGAFF. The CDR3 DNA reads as TGTGCCAGCACCACGGAGGGATGGGGAGCTTTCTTT.

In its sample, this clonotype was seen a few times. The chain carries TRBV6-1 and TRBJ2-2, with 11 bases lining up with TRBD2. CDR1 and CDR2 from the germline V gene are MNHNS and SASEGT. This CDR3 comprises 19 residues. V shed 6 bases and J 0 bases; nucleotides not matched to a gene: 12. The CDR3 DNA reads TGTGCCAGCAGATCCCAGGGGACTAGCGGTCGTCCGAACACCGGGGAGCTGTTTTTT. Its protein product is CASRSQGTSGRPNTGELFF.

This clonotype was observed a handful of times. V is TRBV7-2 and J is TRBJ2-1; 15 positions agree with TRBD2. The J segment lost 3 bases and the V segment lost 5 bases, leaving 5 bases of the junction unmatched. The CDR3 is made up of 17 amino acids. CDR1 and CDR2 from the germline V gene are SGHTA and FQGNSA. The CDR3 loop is CASSQPGLAGGYNEQFF. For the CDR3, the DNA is TGTGCCAGCAGCCAGCCGGGACTAGCGGGAGGCTACAATGAGCAGTTCTTC. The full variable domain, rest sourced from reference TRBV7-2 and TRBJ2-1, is GAGVSQSPSNKVTEKGKDVELRCDPISGHTALYWYRQSLGQGLEFLIYFQGNSAPDKSGLPSDRFSAERTGGSVSTLTIQRTQQEDSAVYLCASSQPGLAGGYNEQFFGPGTRLTVL.

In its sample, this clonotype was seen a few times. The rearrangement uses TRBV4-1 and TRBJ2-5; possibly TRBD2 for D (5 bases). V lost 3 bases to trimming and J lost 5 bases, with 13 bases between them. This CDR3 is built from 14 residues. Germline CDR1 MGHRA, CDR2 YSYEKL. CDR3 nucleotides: TGCGCCAGCAGCCAGGTCGGGATCTTGGAGACCCAGTACTTC. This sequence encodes CASSQVGILETQYF.

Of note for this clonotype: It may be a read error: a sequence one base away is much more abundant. CDR3 nucleotide sequence: TGCAGTGCTAGTCGCGATAACACCGGGGAGCTGTTTTTT. This encodes CSASRDNTGELFF. This chain links TRBV20-1 with TRBJ2-2; no firm D call. The length of the CDR3 is 13 residues. Germline V gene sequence: CDR1 DFQATT, CDR2 SNEGSKA (reference sequence). V was shortened by 3 bases and J by 2 bases, with 7 bases between the two germline ends.

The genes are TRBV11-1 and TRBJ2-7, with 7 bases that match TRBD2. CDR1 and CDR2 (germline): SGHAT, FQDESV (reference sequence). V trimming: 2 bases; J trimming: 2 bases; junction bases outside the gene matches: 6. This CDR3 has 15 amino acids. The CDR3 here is CASSLWWEGPYEQYF. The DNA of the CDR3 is TGTGCCAGCAGCTTATGGTGGGAGGGACCCTACGAGCAGTACTTC.

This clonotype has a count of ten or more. The CDR3 nucleotides read TGTGCCACCAGCAGAGATAGGCCGTACGAGCAGTACTTC. Translated: CATSRDRPYEQYF. The rearrangement links TRBV15 to TRBJ2-7; no reliable D call. The CDR3 consists of 13 residues. Germline-derived CDR1 and CDR2 are LNHNV and YYDKDF (reference sequence). V lost 0 bases and J 4 bases, leaving 7 bases between the germline ends.

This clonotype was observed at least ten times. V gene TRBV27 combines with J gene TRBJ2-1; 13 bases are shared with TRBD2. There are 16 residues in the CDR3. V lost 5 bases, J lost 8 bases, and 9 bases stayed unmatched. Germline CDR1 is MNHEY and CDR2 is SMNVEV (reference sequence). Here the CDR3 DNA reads TGTGCCAGCAGTCCCTGGACTAGCGGGAGAGGGGATGAGCAGTTCTTC. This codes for CASSPWTSGRGDEQFF.

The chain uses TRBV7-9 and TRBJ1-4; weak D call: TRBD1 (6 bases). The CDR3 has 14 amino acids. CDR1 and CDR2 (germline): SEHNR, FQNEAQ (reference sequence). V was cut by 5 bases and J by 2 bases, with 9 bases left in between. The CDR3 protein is CASSPQGTNEKLFF. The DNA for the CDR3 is TGTGCCAGCAGCCCACAGGGTACTAATGAAAAACTGTTTTTT.

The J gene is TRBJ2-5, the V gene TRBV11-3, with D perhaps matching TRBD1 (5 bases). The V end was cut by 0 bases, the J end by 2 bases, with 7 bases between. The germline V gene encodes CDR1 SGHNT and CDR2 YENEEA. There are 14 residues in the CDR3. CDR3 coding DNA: TGTGCCAGCAGCTTAGACAGGGATCAAGAGACCCAGTACTTC. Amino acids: CASSLDRDQETQYF.

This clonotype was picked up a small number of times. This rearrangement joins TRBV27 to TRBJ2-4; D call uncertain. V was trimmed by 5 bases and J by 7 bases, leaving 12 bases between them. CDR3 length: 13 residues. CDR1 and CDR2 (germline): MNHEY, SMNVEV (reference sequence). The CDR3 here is CASSLINGNIQYF. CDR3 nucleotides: TGTGCCAGCAGTCTTATCAATGGGAACATTCAGTACTTC.

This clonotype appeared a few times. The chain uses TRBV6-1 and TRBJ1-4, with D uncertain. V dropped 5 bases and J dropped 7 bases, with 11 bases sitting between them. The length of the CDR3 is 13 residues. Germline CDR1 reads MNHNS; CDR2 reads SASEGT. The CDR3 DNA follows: TGTGCCAGCAGTCTTGGGAACTTTGAAAAACTGTTTTTT. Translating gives CASSLGNFEKLFF.

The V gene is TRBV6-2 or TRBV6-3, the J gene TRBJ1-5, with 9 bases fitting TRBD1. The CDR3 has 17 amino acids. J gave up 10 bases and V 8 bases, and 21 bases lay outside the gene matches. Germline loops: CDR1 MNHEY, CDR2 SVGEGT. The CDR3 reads CASREARKGQGTGPQHF. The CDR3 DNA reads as TGTGCCAGCCGGGAGGCACGGAAGGGACAGGGTACTGGTCCCCAGCATTTT.

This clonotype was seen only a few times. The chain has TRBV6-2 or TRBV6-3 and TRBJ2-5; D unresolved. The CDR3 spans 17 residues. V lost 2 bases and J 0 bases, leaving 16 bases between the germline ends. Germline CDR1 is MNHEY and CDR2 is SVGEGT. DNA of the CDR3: TGTGCCAGCAGTTACCACACGGGCCGAACTTACCAAGAGACCCAGTACTTC. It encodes CASSYHTGRTYQETQYF.

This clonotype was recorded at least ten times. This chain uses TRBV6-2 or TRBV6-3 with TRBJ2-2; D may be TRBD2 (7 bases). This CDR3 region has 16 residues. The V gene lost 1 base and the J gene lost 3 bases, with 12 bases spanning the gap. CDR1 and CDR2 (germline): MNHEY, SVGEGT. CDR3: CASSYWTRGYTGELFF. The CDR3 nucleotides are TGTGCCAGCAGTTACTGGACTAGGGGGTACACCGGGGAGCTGTTTTTT.

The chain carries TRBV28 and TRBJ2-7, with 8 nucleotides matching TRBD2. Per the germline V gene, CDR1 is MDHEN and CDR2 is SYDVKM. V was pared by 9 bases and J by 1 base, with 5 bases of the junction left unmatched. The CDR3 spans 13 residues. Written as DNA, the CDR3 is TGTGCCAGTGGGCGGGAGGCGTCCTACGAGCAGTACTTC. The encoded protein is CASGREASYEQYF.

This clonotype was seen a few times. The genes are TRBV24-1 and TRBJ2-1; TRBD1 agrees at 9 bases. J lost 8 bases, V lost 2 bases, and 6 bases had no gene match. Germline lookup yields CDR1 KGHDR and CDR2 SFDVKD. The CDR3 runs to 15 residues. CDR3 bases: TGTGCCACCAGTGATTCGGGACAGGGTCTCGATGAGCAGTTCTTC. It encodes CATSDSGQGLDEQFF.

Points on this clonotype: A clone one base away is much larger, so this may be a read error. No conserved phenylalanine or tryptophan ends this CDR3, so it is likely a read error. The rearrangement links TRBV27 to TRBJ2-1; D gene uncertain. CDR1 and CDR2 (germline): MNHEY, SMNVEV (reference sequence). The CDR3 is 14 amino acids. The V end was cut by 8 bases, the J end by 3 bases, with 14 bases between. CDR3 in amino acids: CASCPGPFYNEQFY. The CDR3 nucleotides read TGTGCCAGCTGCCCTGGACCATTCTACAATGAGCAGTTCTAC.

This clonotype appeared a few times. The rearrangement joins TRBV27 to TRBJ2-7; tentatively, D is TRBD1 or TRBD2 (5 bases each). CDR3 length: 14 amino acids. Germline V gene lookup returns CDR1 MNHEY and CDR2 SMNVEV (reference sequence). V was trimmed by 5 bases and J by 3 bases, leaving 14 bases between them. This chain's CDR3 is CASSREQADYEQYF. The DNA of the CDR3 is TGTGCCAGCAGTCGGGAACAGGCCGACTACGAGCAGTACTTC.

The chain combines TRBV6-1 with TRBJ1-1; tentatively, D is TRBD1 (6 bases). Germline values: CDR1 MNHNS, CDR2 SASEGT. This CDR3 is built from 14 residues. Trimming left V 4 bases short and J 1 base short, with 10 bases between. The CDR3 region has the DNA TGTGCCAGCAGTGGATGGACAGAGAACACTGAAGCTTTCTTT. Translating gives CASSGWTENTEAFF.

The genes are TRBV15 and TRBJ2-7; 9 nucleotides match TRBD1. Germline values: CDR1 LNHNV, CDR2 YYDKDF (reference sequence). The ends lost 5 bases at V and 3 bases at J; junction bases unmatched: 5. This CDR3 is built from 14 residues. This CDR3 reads CATSFRQGDYEQYF. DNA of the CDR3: TGTGCCACCAGCTTCCGACAGGGGGACTACGAGCAGTACTTC.

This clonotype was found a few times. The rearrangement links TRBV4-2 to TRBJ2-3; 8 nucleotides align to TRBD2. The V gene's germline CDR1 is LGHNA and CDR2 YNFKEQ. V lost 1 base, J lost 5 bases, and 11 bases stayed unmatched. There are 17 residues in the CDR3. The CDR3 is CASSQVDSGEGGDTQYF. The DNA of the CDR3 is TGTGCCAGCAGCCAAGTTGATAGCGGGGAGGGCGGAGATACGCAGTATTTT.

The CDR3 DNA is TGTGCCAGCAGCCATTCGCCAGGGAAACTATTCTATAGCAATCAGCCCCAGCATTTT. This encodes CASSHSPGKLFYSNQPQHF. The chain recombines TRBV3-1 with TRBJ1-5; a weak D match, TRBD1 (5 bases). Germline CDR1 and CDR2: LGHDT and YNNKEL (reference sequence). V shed 3 bases and J shed 0 bases, with 21 bases lying between them. The CDR3 consists of 19 residues.

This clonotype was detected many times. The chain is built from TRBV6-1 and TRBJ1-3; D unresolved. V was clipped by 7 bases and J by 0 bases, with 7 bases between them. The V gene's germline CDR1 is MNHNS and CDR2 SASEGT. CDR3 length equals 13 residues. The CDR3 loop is CASTQSSGNTIYF. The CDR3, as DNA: TGTGCCAGCACCCAGAGCTCTGGAAACACCATATATTTT.

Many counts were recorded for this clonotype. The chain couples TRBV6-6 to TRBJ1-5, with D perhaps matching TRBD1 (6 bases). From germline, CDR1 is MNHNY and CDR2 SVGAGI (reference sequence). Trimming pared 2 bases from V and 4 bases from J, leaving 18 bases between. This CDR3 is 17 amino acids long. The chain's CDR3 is CASSYQKGVRGNQPQHF. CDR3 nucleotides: TGTGCCAGCAGTTACCAAAAGGGGGTACGGGGAAATCAGCCCCAGCATTTT.

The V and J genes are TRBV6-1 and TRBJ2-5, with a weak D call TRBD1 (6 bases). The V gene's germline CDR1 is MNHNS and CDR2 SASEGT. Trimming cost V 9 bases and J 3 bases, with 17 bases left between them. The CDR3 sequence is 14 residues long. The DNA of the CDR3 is TGTGCCAGTGGAAAGGGACACCCCGAAGAGACCCAGTACTTC. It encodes CASGKGHPEETQYF.

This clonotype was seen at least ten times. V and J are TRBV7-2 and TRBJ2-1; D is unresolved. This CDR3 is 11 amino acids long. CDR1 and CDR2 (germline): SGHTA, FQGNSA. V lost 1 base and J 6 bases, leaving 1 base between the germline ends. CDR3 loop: CASSLVNEQFF. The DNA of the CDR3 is TGTGCCAGCAGCTTAGTCAATGAGCAGTTCTTC.